Below are 32 T cell receptor beta chains sequenced from a single sample in a study of patients and donors after allogeneic stem cell transplantation. TCRdb analysed the RT-PCR reads with MiXCR anew, one entry per CDR3 protein. The data contain approximately 430,000 distinct CDR3 sequences, 16% of them singletons. Material for sequencing was blood, either unsorted or a sorted T cell fraction (not recorded which). These receptors originate from a human donor who was either an allogeneic HSCT recipient or a stem cell or donor lymphocyte infusion donor (not recorded which). It is not recorded whose cells these are; they may come from a transplant donor.

This clonotype turned up a few times. The gene calls are TRBV11-3 and TRBJ1-1; D remains unclear. This CDR3 comprises 15 residues. Deletions cut 5 bases from V and 1 base from J, with 14 bases between. Germline V gene sequence: CDR1 SGHNT, CDR2 YENEEA. The CDR3 DNA follows: TGTGCCAGCAGCATTCAGGCTATGGGGAACACTGAAGCTTTCTTT. Its protein product is CASSIQAMGNTEAFF.

This clonotype came up a few times. The chain uses TRBV24-1 and TRBJ2-2; 12 bases align to TRBD1. Germline V lookup: CDR1 KGHDR, CDR2 SFDVKD. The CDR3 consists of 16 residues. With V trimmed by 5 bases and J by 2 bases, 2 bases remained unmatched. The CDR3 bases are TGTGCCACCAGTGGGGACAGGGGGCGAAACACCGGGGAGCTGTTTTTT. Translating gives CATSGDRGRNTGELFF.

The chain links TRBV28 to TRBJ2-7; 9 bases line up with TRBD1. With V trimmed by 6 bases and J by 0 bases, 6 bases remained unmatched. Per germline, CDR1 MDHEN and CDR2 SYDVKM. This CDR3 contains 15 residues. Here the CDR3 reads CASRIGTGISYEQYF. In DNA form, the CDR3 reads TGTGCCAGCAGAATAGGGACAGGGATCTCCTACGAGCAGTACTTC. The variable domain in full, with the rest retrieved from reference TRBV28 and TRBJ2-7, is DVKVTQSSRYLVKRTGEKVFLECVQDMDHENMFWYRQDPGLGLRLIYFSYDVKMKEKGDIPEGYSVSREKKERFSLILESASTNQTSMYLCASRIGTGISYEQYFGPGTRLTVT.

This clonotype was detected only a few times. The chain is built from TRBV20-1 and TRBJ2-1, with 7 bases that match TRBD2. Germline values: CDR1 DFQATT, CDR2 SNEGSKA (reference sequence). The CDR3 is made up of 15 amino acids. Trimming cost V 6 bases and J 1 base; bases outside gene matches: 9. CDR3: CSAGTTQRSYNEQFF. As DNA, the CDR3 is TGCAGTGCCGGGACTACCCAGAGGTCCTACAATGAGCAGTTCTTC.

The chain carries TRBV5-1 and TRBJ2-1, with D unclear. Trimming took 4 bases from V and 3 from J, leaving 20 bases between them. Germline V gives CDR1 SGHRS, CDR2 YFSETQ. The CDR3 is made up of 17 amino acids. The CDR3 DNA sequence: TGCGCCAGCAGCCCCGATGGTCTGCAGGTTCTCTACAATGAGCAGTTCTTC. It yields the protein CASSPDGLQVLYNEQFF.

This clonotype came up many times. The rearrangement joins TRBV6-2 or TRBV6-3 to TRBJ2-1, with 10 nucleotides matching TRBD1. V lost 4 bases and J lost 8; bases outside the gene matches: 5. This CDR3 has 14 residues. CDR1 and CDR2 (germline): MNHEY, SVGEGT. The CDR3 reads CASSSGQGTHEQFF. The CDR3 region has the DNA TGTGCCAGCAGTTCGGGACAGGGGACCCATGAGCAGTTCTTC.

This clonotype occurred a few times. The chain joins TRBV7-3 to TRBJ1-4; 7 bases line up with TRBD1. Unmatched junction bases numbered 6, after V lost 6 bases and J lost 8 bases. Germline CDR1 reads SGHTA; CDR2 reads FQGTGA. This CDR3 region has 13 residues. Here the CDR3 reads CASRGDSVEKLFF. In DNA, the CDR3 is TGTGCCAGCAGGGGGGACAGCGTAGAAAAACTGTTTTTT.

With respect to this clonotype: A much bigger clone sits one base away, suggesting this may be a read error. The V call is TRBV5-1, the J call TRBJ2-7, with D perhaps TRBD2 (6 bases). This CDR3 spans 14 amino acids. Germline lookup yields CDR1 SGHRS and CDR2 YFSETQ. CDR3 loop: CASSLGRAAYDQYF. CDR3 bases: TGCGCCAGCAGCTTGGGGAGGGCAGCCTACGATCAGTACTTC.

This sequence joins TRBV20-1 and TRBJ2-7; D gene unclear. V lost 6 bases and J lost 3, with 15 bases in between. CDR3 length: 13 amino acids. Germline values: CDR1 DFQATT, CDR2 SNEGSKA (reference sequence). CDR3 sequence: CSATSGRNYEQYF. DNA of the CDR3: TGCAGTGCCACATCTGGACGGAACTACGAGCAGTACTTC.

The chain carries TRBV20-1 and TRBJ2-3; D perhaps matches TRBD1 (5 bases). This CDR3 comprises 13 residues. V gave up 6 bases and J gave up 2 bases, with 12 bases separating them. The germline gives CDR1 DFQATT, CDR2 SNEGSKA (reference sequence). The CDR3 sequence is CSAAGANTDTQYF. The CDR3, as DNA: TGCAGTGCGGCTGGGGCAAACACAGATACGCAGTATTTT.

This clonotype was found a few times. The chain is built from TRBV3-1 and TRBJ2-1; D perhaps matches TRBD2 (5 bases). The CDR3 covers 15 residues. The V gene's germline CDR1 is LGHDT and CDR2 YNNKEL (reference sequence). The ends were cut back, 1 base at V and 5 bases at J, with 12 bases in the middle. The CDR3 protein is CASSQGLRANNEQFF. CDR3 DNA: TGTGCCAGCAGCCAAGGTTTGCGGGCTAACAATGAGCAGTTCTTC.

This clonotype has just a few counts. This chain connects TRBV30 to TRBJ1-1; no reliable D call. This CDR3 is 12 amino acids long. V lost 3 bases and J lost 1, with 6 bases in between. Germline assignment: CDR1 GTSNPN and CDR2 SVGIG (reference sequence). This CDR3 reads CAWRIGNTEAFF. The CDR3 bases are TGTGCCTGGAGGATAGGGAACACTGAAGCTTTCTTT.

J is TRBJ1-2 and V is TRBV29-1; D might be TRBD1 (6 bases). V lost 4 bases, J lost 6 bases, and 9 bases lay in between. CDR3 length: 11 residues. Germline V lookup: CDR1 SQVTM, CDR2 ANQGSEA. CDR3 DNA: TGCAGCGTTGCCAGGGGTGATGGCTACACCTTC. Its translation: CSVARGDGYTF. The whole variable domain, filled in from reference TRBV29-1 and TRBJ1-2, reads SAVISQKPSRDICQRGTSLTIQCQVDSQVTMMFWYRQQPGQSLTLIATANQGSEATYESGFVIDKFPISRPNLTFSTLTVSNMSPEDSSIYLCSVARGDGYTFGSGTRLTVV.

The genes are TRBV12-3 or TRBV12-4 and TRBJ2-4; D might be TRBD1 or TRBD2, each matching 5 bases. The CDR3 runs 14 residues. Trimming cost V 5 bases and J 7 bases, with 15 bases left between them. The CDR3 loop is CASSPRLKGNIQYF. The CDR3 nucleotides read TGTGCCAGCAGTCCCCGACTAAAGGGGAACATTCAGTACTTC.

The rearrangement joins TRBV7-8 to TRBJ2-6, with D perhaps matching TRBD1 (6 bases). This CDR3 region has 16 residues. CDR1 and CDR2 (germline): SGHVS, FQNEAQ. The ends were cut back, 5 bases at V and 3 bases at J, with 14 bases in the middle. CDR3 nucleotides: TGTGCCAGCAGCGCAACAGGGTGGGGTGGGGCCAACGTCCTGACTTTC. Protein: CASSATGWGGANVLTF.

The chain is built from TRBV6-2 or TRBV6-3 and TRBJ1-2; D call uncertain. Trimming took off 2 bases at V and 13 bases at J, with 14 bases between the two ends. Germline assignment: CDR1 MNHEY and CDR2 SVGEGT. The CDR3 is 12 amino acids. CDR3 sequence reads: CASSYARHLFTF. In nucleotides, the CDR3 is TGTGCCAGCAGTTACGCGAGACACTTGTTCACCTTC.

This rearrangement joins TRBV5-1 to TRBJ2-7, with D possibly matching TRBD1 (6 bases). CDR1 SGHRS and CDR2 YFSETQ come from the germline V gene. V was trimmed by 0 bases and J by 1 base, leaving 17 bases between them. This CDR3 is built from 17 residues. This CDR3 reads CASSLVFPGQASYEQYF. In nucleotides, the CDR3 is TGCGCCAGCAGCTTGGTTTTTCCGGGACAAGCATCCTACGAGCAGTACTTC.

The chain has TRBV29-1 and TRBJ2-7, with 9 nucleotides matching TRBD2. The V segment lost 4 bases and the J segment 2 bases; nucleotides outside the gene matches: 6. Germline CDR1 is SQVTM and CDR2 is ANQGSEA. This CDR3 is 14 amino acids long. The CDR3 DNA reads TGCAGCGTTGCCCCCCGCGGGAGGGCCTACGAGCAGTACTTC. Its protein is CSVAPRGRAYEQYF.

The chain carries TRBV4-2 and TRBJ1-3; TRBD1 agrees at 8 bases. The CDR3 covers 15 residues. Looked up from germline, CDR1 is LGHNA and CDR2 is YNFKEQ. J lost 9 bases, V lost 0 bases, and 7 bases had no gene match. As DNA, the CDR3 is TGTGCCAGCAGCCAAGACGGGGACAGGAAAAGCACCATATATTTT. Translated, it gives CASSQDGDRKSTIYF.

V usage is TRBV7-2 and J usage is TRBJ1-2; D is possibly TRBD1 (5 bases). Deletions cut 3 bases from V and 4 bases from J, with 15 bases between. Germline V lookup: CDR1 SGHTA, CDR2 FQGNSA. CDR3 length equals 15 residues. CDR3 coding DNA: TGTGCCAGCAGCTTTCCCCTCGGGAGGGGCTATGGCTACACCTTC. Translated, it gives CASSFPLGRGYGYTF. The full variable domain, in which reference TRBV7-2 and TRBJ1-2 provide the parts outside the CDR3, is GAGVSQSPSNKVTEKGKDVELRCDPISGHTALYWYRQSLGQGLEFLIYFQGNSAPDKSGLPSDRFSAERTGGSVSTLTIQRTQQEDSAVYLCASSFPLGRGYGYTFGSGTRLTVV.

This rearrangement joins TRBV6-5 to TRBJ1-5; D unresolved. V gave up 0 bases and J gave up 7 bases, with 10 bases separating them. Germline V lookup: CDR1 MNHEY, CDR2 SVGAGI. This CDR3 comprises 14 residues. The CDR3 is CASSYSPSIQPQHF. In DNA form, the CDR3 reads TGTGCCAGCAGTTACTCACCCTCGATCCAGCCCCAGCATTTT.

This clonotype appeared many times. CDR3 in DNA: TGCGCCAGCAGCTTTGGGAGGGACAATGAGCAGTTCTTC. It codes for CASSFGRDNEQFF. The chain is built from TRBV5-1 and TRBJ2-1; 7 bases line up with TRBD2. Per germline, CDR1 SGHRS and CDR2 YFSETQ. V trimming: 2 bases; J trimming: 5 bases; junction bases outside the gene matches: 1. The CDR3 runs 13 residues.

This clonotype came up a few times. The chain is built from TRBV7-2 and TRBJ2-7; D is unresolved. The CDR3 loop spans 14 amino acids. CDR1 and CDR2 (germline): SGHTA, FQGNSA. V was shortened by 1 base and J by 0 bases, with 7 bases between the two germline ends. The chain's CDR3 is CASSLDPFSYEQYF. CDR3 nucleotide sequence: TGTGCCAGCAGCTTAGACCCTTTCTCCTACGAGCAGTACTTC.

The CDR3 region has the DNA TGCAGTGCCAGGACCCTAGGCAAAAACATTCAGTACTTC. This sequence encodes CSARTLGKNIQYF. The chain uses TRBV20-1 and TRBJ2-4; D unclear. V lost 6 bases and J 3 bases, leaving 12 bases between the germline ends. This CDR3 comprises 13 residues. CDR1 and CDR2 (germline): DFQATT, SNEGSKA (reference sequence).

This sequence joins TRBV5-1 and TRBJ1-2, with D possibly TRBD1 on 6 matching bases. V was cut by 7 bases and J by 3 bases, with 16 bases left in between. The CDR3 sequence is 14 residues long. The V gene's germline CDR1 is SGHRS and CDR2 YFSETQ. CDR3 sequence reads: CASSPQNRDYGYTF. CDR3 nucleotides: TGCGCCAGCTCTCCTCAGAACAGGGACTATGGCTACACCTTC.

This clonotype has just a few counts. The chain is built from TRBV15 and TRBJ1-6, with D tentatively TRBD1 (5 bases). V was shortened by 0 bases and J by 14 bases, with 23 bases between the two germline ends. This CDR3 spans 17 amino acids. The V gene's germline CDR1 is LNHNV and CDR2 YYDKDF (reference sequence). The CDR3 sequence is CATSRDWMARGGVSLHF. CDR3 DNA: TGTGCCACCAGCAGAGATTGGATGGCCCGGGGCGGGGTGTCCCTCCACTTT.

The sample holds a few counts of this clonotype. The rearrangement joins TRBV6-5 to TRBJ2-3; TRBD2 matches 9 bases. The length of the CDR3 is 16 residues. Germline V gene data show CDR1 as MNHEY and CDR2 as SVGAGI. V dropped 5 bases and J dropped 2; count of bases not matched to a gene: 8. The CDR3 DNA reads as TGTGCCAGCAGTCCCTCGACTAGCGGTTTCACAGATACGCAGTATTTT. Encoded protein: CASSPSTSGFTDTQYF.

This chain links TRBV4-3 with TRBJ1-5, with D hard to call. Trimming took 1 base from V and 12 from J, leaving 19 bases between them. The CDR3 is 15 amino acids. Germline lookup yields CDR1 LGHNA and CDR2 YSLEER. CDR3 loop: CASSQGVGFRGDQHF. The CDR3 DNA is TGCGCCAGCAGCCAAGGAGTTGGGTTTCGGGGAGACCAGCATTTT.

This clonotype has ten or more counts. This chain uses TRBV12-3 or TRBV12-4 with TRBJ1-5; D is uncertain. V was cut by 2 bases and J by 3 bases, with 8 bases left in between. The CDR3 runs to 14 residues. CDR3 DNA: TGTGCCAGCAGTTTAAAGGGTAACAATCAGCCCCAGCATTTT. It is translated as CASSLKGNNQPQHF.

This clonotype was seen only a few times. This sequence joins TRBV7-2 and TRBJ2-3, with D perhaps matching TRBD2 (7 bases). Per germline, CDR1 SGHTA and CDR2 FQGNSA. V lost 0 bases, J lost 4 bases, and 20 bases lay in between. The CDR3 sequence is 18 residues long. The CDR3 nucleotides are TGTGCCAGCAGCTTAGCGGGGGCGGGAGTAAGAGGAGCAGATACGCAGTATTTT. Its translation is CASSLAGAGVRGADTQYF.

This clonotype was seen more than once but under ten times. The chain couples TRBV12-3 or TRBV12-4 to TRBJ2-3; D uncertain. V was cut by 1 base and J by 0 bases, with 8 bases left in between. This CDR3 has 15 residues. DNA of the CDR3: TGTGCCAGCAGTTTAGTGCGGCTCAGCACAGATACGCAGTATTTT. Amino acids: CASSLVRLSTDTQYF.

This clonotype was found a few times. V and J are TRBV29-1 and TRBJ1-2; D gene ambiguous. The CDR3 loop spans 13 amino acids. Trimming left V 3 bases short and J 2 bases short, with 10 bases between. Germline assignment: CDR1 SQVTM and CDR2 ANQGSEA. CDR3 DNA: TGCAGCGTTGAGGATCGCAAAAACTATGGCTACACCTTC. It encodes CSVEDRKNYGYTF.